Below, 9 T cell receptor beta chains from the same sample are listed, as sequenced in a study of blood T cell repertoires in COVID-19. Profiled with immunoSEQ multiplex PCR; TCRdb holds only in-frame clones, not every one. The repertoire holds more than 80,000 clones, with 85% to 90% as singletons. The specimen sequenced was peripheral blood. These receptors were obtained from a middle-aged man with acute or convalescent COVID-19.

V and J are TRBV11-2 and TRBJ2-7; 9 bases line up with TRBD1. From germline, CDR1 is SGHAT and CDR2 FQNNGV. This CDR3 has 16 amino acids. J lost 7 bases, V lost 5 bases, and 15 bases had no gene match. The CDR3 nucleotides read TGTGCCAGCAGCGCGGTGGTCGGGACAGGGTCTGAAGAGCAGTACTTC. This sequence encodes CASSAVVGTGSEEQYF.

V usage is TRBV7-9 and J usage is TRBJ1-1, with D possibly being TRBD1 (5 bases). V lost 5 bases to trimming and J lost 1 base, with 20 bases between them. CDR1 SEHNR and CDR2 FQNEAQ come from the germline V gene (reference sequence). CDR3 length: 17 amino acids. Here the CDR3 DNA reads TGTGCCAGCAGCGGTTTTAAGGGGACTCTCAGGAACACTGAAGCTTTCTTT. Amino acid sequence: CASSGFKGTLRNTEAFF.

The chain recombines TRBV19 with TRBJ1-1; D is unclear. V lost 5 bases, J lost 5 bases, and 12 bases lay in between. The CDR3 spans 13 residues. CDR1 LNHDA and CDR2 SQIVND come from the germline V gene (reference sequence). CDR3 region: CASSAPGITEAFF. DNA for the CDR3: TGTGCCAGTAGTGCCCCCGGGATAACTGAAGCTTTCTTT.

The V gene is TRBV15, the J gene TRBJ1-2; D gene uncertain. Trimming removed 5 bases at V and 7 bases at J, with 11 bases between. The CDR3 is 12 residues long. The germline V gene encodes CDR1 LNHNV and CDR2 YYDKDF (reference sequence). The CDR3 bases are TGTGCCACCAGCGTAAACCTCGGTGGCTACACCTTC. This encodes CATSVNLGGYTF. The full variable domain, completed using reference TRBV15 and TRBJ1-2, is DAMVIQNPRYQVTQFGKPVTLSCSQTLNHNVMYWYQQKSSQAPKLLFHYYDKDFNNEADTPDNFQSRRPNTSFCFLDIRSPGLGDTAMYLCATSVNLGGYTFGSGTRLTVV.

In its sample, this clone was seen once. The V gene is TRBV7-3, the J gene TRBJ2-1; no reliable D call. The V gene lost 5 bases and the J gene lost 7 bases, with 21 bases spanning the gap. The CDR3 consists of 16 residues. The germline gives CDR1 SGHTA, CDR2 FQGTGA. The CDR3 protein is CASSQENWAAKNEQFF. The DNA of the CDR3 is TGTGCCAGCAGCCAAGAAAACTGGGCAGCTAAAAATGAGCAGTTCTTC.

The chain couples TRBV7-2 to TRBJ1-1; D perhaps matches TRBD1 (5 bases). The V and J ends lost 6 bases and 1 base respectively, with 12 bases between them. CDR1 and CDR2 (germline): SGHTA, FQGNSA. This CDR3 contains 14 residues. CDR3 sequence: CASRSAGPNTEAFF. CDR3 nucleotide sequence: TGTGCCAGCAGGTCTGCGGGGCCGAACACTGAAGCTTTCTTT.

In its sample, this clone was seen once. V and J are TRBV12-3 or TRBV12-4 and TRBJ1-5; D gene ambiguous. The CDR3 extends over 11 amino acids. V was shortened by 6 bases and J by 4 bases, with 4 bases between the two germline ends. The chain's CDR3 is CASSSNQPQHF. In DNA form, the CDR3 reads TGTGCCAGCAGCTCGAATCAGCCCCAGCATTTT.

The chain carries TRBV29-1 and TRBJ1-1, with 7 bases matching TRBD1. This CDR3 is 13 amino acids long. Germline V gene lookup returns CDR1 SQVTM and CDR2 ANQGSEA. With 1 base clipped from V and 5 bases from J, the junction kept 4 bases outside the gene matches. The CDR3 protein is CSVEGQGETEAFF. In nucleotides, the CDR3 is TGCAGCGTTGAAGGACAGGGAGAAACTGAAGCTTTCTTT.

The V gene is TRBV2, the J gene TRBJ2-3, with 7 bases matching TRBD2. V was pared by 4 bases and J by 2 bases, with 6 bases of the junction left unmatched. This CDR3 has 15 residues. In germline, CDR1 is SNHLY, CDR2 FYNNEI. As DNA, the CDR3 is TGTGCCAGCAGTGTTCGAGCGGGAAACACAGATACGCAGTATTTT. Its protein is CASSVRAGNTDTQYF.